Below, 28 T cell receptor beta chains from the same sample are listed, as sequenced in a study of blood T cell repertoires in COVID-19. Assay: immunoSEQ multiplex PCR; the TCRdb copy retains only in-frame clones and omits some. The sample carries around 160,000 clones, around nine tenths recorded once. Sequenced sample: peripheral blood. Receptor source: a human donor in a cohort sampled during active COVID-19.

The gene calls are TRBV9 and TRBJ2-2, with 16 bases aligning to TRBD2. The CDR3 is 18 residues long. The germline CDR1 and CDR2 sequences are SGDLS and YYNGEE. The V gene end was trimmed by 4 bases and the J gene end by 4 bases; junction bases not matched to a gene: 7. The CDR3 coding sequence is TGTGCCAGCAGCTCGGGACTAGCGGGGGGGCACAGCACCGGGGAGCTGTTTTTT. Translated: CASSSGLAGGHSTGELFF.

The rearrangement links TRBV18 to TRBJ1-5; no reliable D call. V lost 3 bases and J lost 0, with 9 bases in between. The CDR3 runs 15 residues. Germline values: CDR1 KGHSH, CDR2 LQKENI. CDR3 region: CASSPGSYSNQPQHF. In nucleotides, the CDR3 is TGTGCCAGCTCACCGGGCAGCTATAGCAATCAGCCCCAGCATTTT. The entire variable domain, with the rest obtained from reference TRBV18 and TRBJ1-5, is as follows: NAGVMQNPRHLVRRRGQEARLRCSPMKGHSHVYWYRQLPEEGLKFMVYLQKENIIDESGMPKERFSAEFPKEGPSILRIQQVVRGDSAAYFCASSPGSYSNQPQHFGDGTRLSIL.

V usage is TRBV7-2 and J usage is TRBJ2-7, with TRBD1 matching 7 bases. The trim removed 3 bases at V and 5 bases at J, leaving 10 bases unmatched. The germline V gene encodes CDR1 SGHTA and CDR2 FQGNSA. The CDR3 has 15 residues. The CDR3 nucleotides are TGTGCCAGCAGCTTTACTTCGACAGGGTGGGACGAGCAGTACTTC. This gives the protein CASSFTSTGWDEQYF.

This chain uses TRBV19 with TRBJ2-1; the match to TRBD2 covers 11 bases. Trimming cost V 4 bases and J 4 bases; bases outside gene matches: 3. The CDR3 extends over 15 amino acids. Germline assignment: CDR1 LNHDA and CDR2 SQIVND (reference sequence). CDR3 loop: CASSRTSGGYNEQFF. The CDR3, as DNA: TGTGCCAGTAGTAGAACTAGCGGGGGTTACAATGAGCAGTTCTTC.

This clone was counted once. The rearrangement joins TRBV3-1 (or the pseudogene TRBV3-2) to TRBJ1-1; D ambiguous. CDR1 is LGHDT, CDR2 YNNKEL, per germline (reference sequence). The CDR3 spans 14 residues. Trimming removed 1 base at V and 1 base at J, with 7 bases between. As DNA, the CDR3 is TGTGCCAGCAGCCAAGTACCCGGGAACACTGAAGCTTTCTTT. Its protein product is CASSQVPGNTEAFF.

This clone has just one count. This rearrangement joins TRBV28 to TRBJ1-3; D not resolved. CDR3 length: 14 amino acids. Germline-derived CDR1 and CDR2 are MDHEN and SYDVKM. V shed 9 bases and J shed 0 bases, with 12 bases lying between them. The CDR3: CASVPGSSGNTIYF. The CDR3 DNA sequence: TGTGCCAGTGTCCCGGGTAGCTCTGGAAACACCATATATTTT.

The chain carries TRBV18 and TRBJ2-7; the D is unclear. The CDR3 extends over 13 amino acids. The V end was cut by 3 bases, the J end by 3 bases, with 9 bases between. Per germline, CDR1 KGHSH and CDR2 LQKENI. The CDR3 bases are TGTGCCAGCTCACCCCTCGAGCACTACGAGCAGTACTTC. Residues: CASSPLEHYEQYF. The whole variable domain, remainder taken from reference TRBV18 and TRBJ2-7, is NAGVMQNPRHLVRRRGQEARLRCSPMKGHSHVYWYRQLPEEGLKFMVYLQKENIIDESGMPKERFSAEFPKEGPSILRIQQVVRGDSAAYFCASSPLEHYEQYFGPGTRLTVT.

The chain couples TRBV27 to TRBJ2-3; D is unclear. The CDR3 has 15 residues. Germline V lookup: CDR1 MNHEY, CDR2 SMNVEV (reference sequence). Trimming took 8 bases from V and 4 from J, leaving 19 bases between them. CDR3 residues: CASGRLITSADTQYF. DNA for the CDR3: TGTGCCAGCGGTCGACTGATTACCTCAGCAGATACGCAGTATTTT.

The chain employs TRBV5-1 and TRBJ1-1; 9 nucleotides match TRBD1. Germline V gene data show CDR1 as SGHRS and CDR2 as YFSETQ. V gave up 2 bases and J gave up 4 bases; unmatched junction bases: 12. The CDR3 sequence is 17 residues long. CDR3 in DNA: TGCGCCAGCAGCTTACGGGGACAGGGTTATAAGGGCACTGAAGCTTTCTTT. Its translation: CASSLRGQGYKGTEAFF.

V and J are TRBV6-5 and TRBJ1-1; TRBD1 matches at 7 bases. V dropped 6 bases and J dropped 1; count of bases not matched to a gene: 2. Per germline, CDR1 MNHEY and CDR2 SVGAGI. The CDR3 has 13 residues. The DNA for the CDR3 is TGTGCCAGCAGGAGACAGGGGAACACTGAAGCTTTCTTT. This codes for CASRRQGNTEAFF.

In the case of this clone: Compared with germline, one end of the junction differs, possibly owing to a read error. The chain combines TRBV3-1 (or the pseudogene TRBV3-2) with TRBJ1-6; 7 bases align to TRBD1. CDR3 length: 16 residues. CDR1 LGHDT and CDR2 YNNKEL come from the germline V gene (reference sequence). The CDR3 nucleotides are TGTGCCAGCACCCAAAGCGGGGGACAGATTAATTCACCCCTCCACTTT. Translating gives CASTQSGGQINSPLHF.

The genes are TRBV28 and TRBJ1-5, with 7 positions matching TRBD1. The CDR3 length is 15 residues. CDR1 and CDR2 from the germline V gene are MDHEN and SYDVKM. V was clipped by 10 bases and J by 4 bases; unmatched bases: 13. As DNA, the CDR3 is TGTGCCACCGCGGACTTGACAGGGCCTAATCAGCCCCAGCATTTT. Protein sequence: CATADLTGPNQPQHF.

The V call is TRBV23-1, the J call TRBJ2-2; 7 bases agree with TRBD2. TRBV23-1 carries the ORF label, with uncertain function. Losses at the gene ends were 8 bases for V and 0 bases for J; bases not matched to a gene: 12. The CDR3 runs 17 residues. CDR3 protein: CASGGGTREANTGELFF. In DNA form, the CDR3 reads TGCGCCAGCGGGGGGGGAACCCGGGAGGCGAACACCGGGGAGCTGTTTTTT.

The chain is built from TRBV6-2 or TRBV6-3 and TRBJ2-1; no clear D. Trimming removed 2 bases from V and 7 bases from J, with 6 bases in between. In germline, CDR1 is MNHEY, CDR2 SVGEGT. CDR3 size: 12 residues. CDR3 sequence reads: CASSYTLNEQFF. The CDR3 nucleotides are TGTGCCAGCAGTTACACCCTAAATGAGCAGTTCTTC.

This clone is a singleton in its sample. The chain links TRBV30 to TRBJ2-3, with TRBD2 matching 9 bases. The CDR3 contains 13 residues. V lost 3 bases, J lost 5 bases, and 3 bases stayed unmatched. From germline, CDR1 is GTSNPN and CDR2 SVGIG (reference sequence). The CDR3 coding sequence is TGTGCCTGGAGGGCGGGGGGGGTAGATACGCAGTATTTT. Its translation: CAWRAGGVDTQYF. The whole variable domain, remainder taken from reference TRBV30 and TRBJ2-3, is SQTIHQWPATLVQPVGSPLSLECTVEGTSNPNLYWYRQAAGRGLQLLFYSVGIGQISSEVPQNLSASRPQDRQFILSSKKLLLSDSGFYLCAWRAGGVDTQYFGPGTRLTVL.

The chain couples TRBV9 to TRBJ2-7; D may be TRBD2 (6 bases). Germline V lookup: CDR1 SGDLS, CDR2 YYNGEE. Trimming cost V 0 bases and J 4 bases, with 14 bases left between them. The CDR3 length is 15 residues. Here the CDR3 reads CASSVEVGGWYEQYF. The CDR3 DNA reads TGTGCCAGCAGCGTAGAGGTGGGAGGTTGGTACGAGCAGTACTTC.

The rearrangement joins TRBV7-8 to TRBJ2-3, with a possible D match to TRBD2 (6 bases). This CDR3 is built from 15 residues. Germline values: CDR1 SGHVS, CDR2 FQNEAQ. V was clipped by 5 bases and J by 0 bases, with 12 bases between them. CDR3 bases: TGTGCCAGCAGCGCCAGGACTATTAGCACAGATACGCAGTATTTT. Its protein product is CASSARTISTDTQYF.

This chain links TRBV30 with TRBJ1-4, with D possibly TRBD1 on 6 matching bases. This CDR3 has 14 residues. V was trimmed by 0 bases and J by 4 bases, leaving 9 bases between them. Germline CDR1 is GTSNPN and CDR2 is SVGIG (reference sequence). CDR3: CAWSVTGVNEKLFF. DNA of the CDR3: TGTGCCTGGAGTGTGACAGGAGTTAATGAAAAACTGTTTTTT.

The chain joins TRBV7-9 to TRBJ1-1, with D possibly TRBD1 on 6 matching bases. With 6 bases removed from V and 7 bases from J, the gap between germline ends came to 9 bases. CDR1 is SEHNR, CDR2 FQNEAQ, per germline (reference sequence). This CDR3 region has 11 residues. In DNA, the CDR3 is TGTGCCAGCAGTACAGGGATTGAAGCTTTCTTT. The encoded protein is CASSTGIEAFF. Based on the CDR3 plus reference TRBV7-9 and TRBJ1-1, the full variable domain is DTGVSQNPRHKITKRGQNVTFRCDPISEHNRLYWYRQTLGQGPEFLTYFQNEAQLEKSRLLSDRFSAERPKGSFSTLEIQRTEQGDSAMYLCASSTGIEAFFGQGTRLTVV.

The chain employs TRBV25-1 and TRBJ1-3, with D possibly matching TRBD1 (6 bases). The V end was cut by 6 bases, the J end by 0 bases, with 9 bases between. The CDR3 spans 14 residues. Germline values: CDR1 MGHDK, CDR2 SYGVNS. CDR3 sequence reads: CASREQGSGNTIYF. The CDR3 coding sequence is TGTGCCAGCAGAGAACAGGGCTCTGGAAACACCATATATTTT.

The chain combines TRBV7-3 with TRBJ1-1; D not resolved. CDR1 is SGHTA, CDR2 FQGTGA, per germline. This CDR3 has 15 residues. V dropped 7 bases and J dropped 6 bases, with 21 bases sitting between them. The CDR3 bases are TGTGCCAGCACCGACCGCAAGAGAGGGATCGCTGAAGCTTTCTTT. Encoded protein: CASTDRKRGIAEAFF.

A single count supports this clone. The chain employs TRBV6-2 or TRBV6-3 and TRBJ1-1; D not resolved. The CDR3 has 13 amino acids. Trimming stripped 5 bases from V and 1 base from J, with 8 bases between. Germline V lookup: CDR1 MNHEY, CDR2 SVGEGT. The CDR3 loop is CASSRGKNTEAFF. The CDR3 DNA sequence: TGTGCCAGCAGTCGTGGCAAGAACACTGAAGCTTTCTTT.

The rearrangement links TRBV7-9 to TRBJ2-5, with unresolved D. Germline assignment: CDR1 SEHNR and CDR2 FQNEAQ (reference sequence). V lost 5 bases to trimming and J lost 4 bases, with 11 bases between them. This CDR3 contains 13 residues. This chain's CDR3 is CASSPYSGETQYF. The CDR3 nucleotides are TGTGCCAGCAGCCCCTACTCGGGAGAGACCCAGTACTTC.

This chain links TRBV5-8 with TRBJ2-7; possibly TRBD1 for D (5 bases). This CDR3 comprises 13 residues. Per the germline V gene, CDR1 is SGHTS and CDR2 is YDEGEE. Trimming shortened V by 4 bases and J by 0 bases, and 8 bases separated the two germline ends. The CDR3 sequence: CASSLDNSYEQYF. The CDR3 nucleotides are TGTGCCAGCAGCCTGGACAACTCCTACGAGCAGTACTTC.

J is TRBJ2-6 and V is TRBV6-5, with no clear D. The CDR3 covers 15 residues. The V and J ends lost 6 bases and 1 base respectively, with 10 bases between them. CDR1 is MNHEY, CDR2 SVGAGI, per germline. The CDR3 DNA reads TGTGCCAGCAGACCCCGGCGGTCTGGGGCCAACGTCCTGACTTTC. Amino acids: CASRPRRSGANVLTF.

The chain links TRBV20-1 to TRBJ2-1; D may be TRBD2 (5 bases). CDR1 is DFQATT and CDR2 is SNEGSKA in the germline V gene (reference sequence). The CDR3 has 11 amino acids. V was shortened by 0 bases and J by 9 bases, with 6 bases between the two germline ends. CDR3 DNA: TGCAGTGCTAGAGATGAGGGTGAGCAGTTCTTC. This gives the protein CSARDEGEQFF.

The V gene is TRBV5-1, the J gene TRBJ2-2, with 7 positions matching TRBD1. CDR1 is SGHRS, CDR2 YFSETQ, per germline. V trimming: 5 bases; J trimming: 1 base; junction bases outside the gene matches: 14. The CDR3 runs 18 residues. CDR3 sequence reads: CASSKGAQGVQNTGELFF. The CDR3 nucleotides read TGCGCCAGCAGTAAGGGTGCGCAGGGGGTCCAGAACACCGGGGAGCTGTTTTTT.

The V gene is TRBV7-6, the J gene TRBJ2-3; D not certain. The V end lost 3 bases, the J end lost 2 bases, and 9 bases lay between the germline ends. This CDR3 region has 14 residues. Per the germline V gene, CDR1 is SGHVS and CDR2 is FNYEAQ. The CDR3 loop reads CASSFSGSTDTQYF. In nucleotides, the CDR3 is TGTGCCAGCAGCTTCTCAGGCTCCACAGATACGCAGTATTTT.